This entry features one TCR beta chain sequence. The antigen is unknown. The data stem from a study of T cell repertoires in cytomegalovirus infection. Study background: The authors relied on CMV epitopes, both recently identified HLA-C-restricted and well-studied HLA-B-restricted. From public TCR beta signatures came an indication of both CMV infection and matching HLA type.

TCRdb re-called the reads with MiXCR, one entry per CDR3 protein. Altogether hundreds of thousands of distinct CDR3 sequences are present, roughly a third being singletons, with the ten largest covering 15% to 20%. General study findings and limits: The ex vivo response showed dominance by HLA-C-restricted CMV-specific TCR beta clonotypes.

Germline V gives CDR1 MDHEN, CDR2 SYDVKM. CDR3 length: 15 residues. Trimming cost V 5 bases and J 6 bases; bases outside gene matches: 4. The TCR sequence derives from a human donor in good health (CMV status not recorded). Some clones in this sample may be carry-over from other donors' samples. This chain links TRBV28 with TRBJ2-2; 12 bases match TRBD1. The sequences come from cultured PBMCs, collected from culture after CMV antigen stimulation. The CDR3 DNA follows: TGTGCCAGCAGTAGGGGACAGGGGGCCCCCGGGGAGCTGTTTTTT. Its translation is CASSRGQGAPGELFF.